Each of the 3 T cell receptor beta chains below was sequenced from the same sample in a study of T cell changes during pregnancy in multiple sclerosis. Repertoires were generated with immunoSEQ multiplex PCR, while TCRdb's copy carries only in-frame clones and drops some. This table holds tens of thousands of clones, around nine tenths found once. The sample in question was peripheral blood, obtained in the third trimester of pregnancy. These TCRs come from a female donor in good health, enrolled as a control in a pregnancy study.

This clone was counted once. The chain employs TRBV10-3 and TRBJ1-3, with D possibly being TRBD1 (5 bases). Trimming stripped 6 bases from V and 0 bases from J, with 12 bases between. CDR3 length equals 15 residues. Germline values: CDR1 ENHRY, CDR2 SYGVKD. This chain's CDR3 is CAISSQATSGNTIYF. The CDR3 DNA follows: TGTGCCATCAGCTCACAGGCCACCTCTGGAAACACCATATATTTT.

This sequence joins TRBV27 and TRBJ2-1; D might be TRBD2 (6 bases). The V and J ends lost 4 bases and 9 bases respectively, with 16 bases between them. The CDR3 runs to 14 residues. CDR1 MNHEY and CDR2 SMNVEV come from the germline V gene (reference sequence). The CDR3 protein is CASSWGGGRSEQFF. For the CDR3, the DNA is TGTGCCAGCAGTTGGGGAGGCGGTCGTAGTGAGCAGTTCTTC.

This chain joins TRBV10-3 and TRBJ2-5, with a weak D call TRBD2 (6 bases). The CDR3 length is 18 residues. Germline CDR1 and CDR2: ENHRY and SYGVKD. V lost 2 bases, J lost 0 bases, and 19 bases lay in between. The CDR3 nucleotides are TGTGCCATCAGTGAGGGTTCTTTAGCGGCAGGGTACCAAGAGACCCAGTACTTC. This encodes CAISEGSLAAGYQETQYF.